The subject of this entry is one T cell receptor (beta chain). The data belong to a study of control samples from healthy donors and cancer patients. The CDR3 extends over 13 amino acids. The ends lost 6 bases at V and 4 bases at J; junction bases unmatched: 4. CDR1 is MGHDK, CDR2 SYGVNS, per germline. Data came from immunoSEQ multiplex PCR; TCRdb stores just in-frame clones and leaves some out. The table shows some 140,000 clones, with roughly 94% occurring only once. The source is a man between 60 and 70 years old with colorectal cancer. This chain connects TRBV25-1 to TRBJ1-2; 8 positions agree with TRBD1. Sample: PBMCs. CDR3 bases: TGTGCCAGCAGCTCAGGGGGCAGCTATGGCTACACCTTC. Translating it yields CASSSGGSYGYTF.